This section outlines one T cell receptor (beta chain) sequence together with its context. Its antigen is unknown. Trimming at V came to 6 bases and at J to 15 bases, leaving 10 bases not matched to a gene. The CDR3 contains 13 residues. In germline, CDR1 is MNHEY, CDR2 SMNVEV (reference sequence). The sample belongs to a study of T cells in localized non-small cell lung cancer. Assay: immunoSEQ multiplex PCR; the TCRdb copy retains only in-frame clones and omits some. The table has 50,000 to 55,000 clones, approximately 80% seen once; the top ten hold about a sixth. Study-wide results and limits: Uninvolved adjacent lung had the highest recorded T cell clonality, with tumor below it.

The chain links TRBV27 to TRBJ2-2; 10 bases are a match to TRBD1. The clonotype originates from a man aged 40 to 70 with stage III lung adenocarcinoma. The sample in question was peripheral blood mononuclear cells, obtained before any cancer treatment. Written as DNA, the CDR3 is TGTGCCAGCAGCCCCGGGACAGGGGCTGTGTTGTTTTTT. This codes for CASSPGTGAVLFF.